The 29 T cell receptor beta chains below all came from one sample that was sequenced in a study of T cells in Graves' hyperthyroidism and ophthalmopathy. What was amplified from RNA transcripts were TCR beta CDR3 regions. First-round RT-PCR of the TCR CDR3 relied on the HTBI primer set. TCRdb reanalysed the multiplex PCR reads using MiXCR and keeps one entry per CDR3 protein. Found here are almost 600,000 distinct CDR3 sequences, more than 11% of them singletons; the top ten hold approximately 5.7%. Sequenced material: blood. The receptors come from a woman aged 25 to 39 with Graves' hyperthyroidism that later progressed to Graves' ophthalmopathy.

This clonotype was picked up many times. The chain links TRBV3-1 to TRBJ1-5, with unresolved D. V lost 4 bases to trimming and J lost 8 bases, with 15 bases between them. The CDR3 consists of 14 residues. Looked up from germline, CDR1 is LGHDT and CDR2 is YNNKEL (reference sequence). The CDR3: CASSPYASGEPQHF. The CDR3 coding sequence is TGTGCCAGCAGCCCCTACGCCTCCGGGGAGCCCCAGCATTTT.

The chain is built from TRBV13 and TRBJ2-7; TRBD1 agrees at 9 bases. This CDR3 has 16 amino acids. CDR1 is PRHDT and CDR2 is FYEKMQ in the germline V gene (reference sequence). V shed 4 bases, J shed 2 bases, and the junction held 9 bases outside the gene matches. The CDR3 region has the DNA TGTGCCAGCAGCTCAAACAGGGGGCGAGTCCCCTACGAGCAGTACTTC. This gives the protein CASSSNRGRVPYEQYF. The full variable domain, in which reference TRBV13 and TRBJ2-7 provide the parts outside the CDR3, is AAGVIQSPRHLIKEKRETATLKCYPIPRHDTVYWYQQGPGQDPQFLISFYEKMQSDKGSIPDRFSAQQFSDYHSELNMSSLELGDSALYFCASSSNRGRVPYEQYFGPGTRLTVT.

This clonotype has a count of ten or more. This chain connects TRBV7-2 to TRBJ1-1; D uncertain. There are 12 residues in the CDR3. Germline values: CDR1 SGHTA, CDR2 FQGNSA. The V and J ends lost 4 bases and 3 bases respectively, with 6 bases between them. The CDR3 loop reads CASSYEYTEAFF. As DNA, the CDR3 is TGTGCCAGCAGCTATGAGTACACTGAAGCTTTCTTT.

The chain links TRBV20-1 to TRBJ2-1; 7 bases are shared with TRBD2. The V and J ends lost 6 bases and 2 bases, in that order; junction bases with no gene match: 13. The length of the CDR3 is 16 residues. Per germline, CDR1 DFQATT and CDR2 SNEGSKA (reference sequence). The chain's CDR3 is CSAVPWEGAPYNEQFF. The CDR3 nucleotides are TGCAGTGCGGTCCCCTGGGAGGGAGCCCCCTACAATGAGCAGTTCTTC.

This clonotype was observed at least ten times. The chain couples TRBV12-3 or TRBV12-4 to TRBJ2-5; TRBD2 might be the D (5 bases). CDR3 size: 13 residues. V was shortened by 6 bases and J by 5 bases, with 13 bases between the two germline ends. CDR3 in amino acids: CASRTGIGETQYF. CDR3 DNA: TGTGCCAGCAGAACCGGGATCGGTGAGACCCAGTACTTC.

This clonotype was counted ten times or more. This chain links TRBV28 with TRBJ1-2, with TRBD1 matching 7 bases. V shed 0 bases, J shed 6 bases, and the junction held 4 bases outside the gene matches. Germline-derived CDR1 and CDR2 are MDHEN and SYDVKM. The CDR3 sequence is 14 residues long. CDR3 residues: CASSLWTGTDGYTF. In DNA, the CDR3 is TGTGCCAGCAGTTTATGGACAGGGACGGATGGCTACACCTTC.

V gene TRBV9 combines with J gene TRBJ2-3; D might be TRBD1 (6 bases). The length of the CDR3 is 15 residues. The V and J ends lost 3 bases and 2 bases respectively, with 13 bases between them. CDR1 is SGDLS, CDR2 YYNGEE, per germline. The CDR3 DNA reads TGTGCCAGCAGCGCCCGGGACATTAACACAGATACGCAGTATTTT. This encodes CASSARDINTDTQYF.

V is TRBV5-6 and J is TRBJ2-3; 16 positions match TRBD2. CDR3 size: 20 residues. The germline CDR1 and CDR2 sequences are SGHDT and YYEEEE. J was trimmed by 4 bases and V by 4 bases; bases with no gene match: 15. CDR3: CASSHPGLAGGPSISDTQYF. The CDR3 DNA is TGTGCCAGCAGCCACCCGGGACTAGCGGGAGGGCCGTCTATATCAGATACGCAGTATTTT.

In its sample, this clonotype was seen a few times. The chain couples TRBV12-3 or TRBV12-4 to TRBJ2-1, with 8 bases matching TRBD1. The V segment lost 5 bases and the J segment 8 bases; nucleotides outside the gene matches: 11. The CDR3 is made up of 15 amino acids. The CDR3 here is CASSPGGQGVYEQFF. Written as DNA, the CDR3 is TGTGCCAGCAGTCCCGGCGGACAGGGTGTCTATGAGCAGTTCTTC.

This clonotype was observed at least ten times. This sequence joins TRBV12-5 and TRBJ2-3; D remains ambiguous. CDR1 is LGHNT and CDR2 is FRNRAP in the germline V gene. The CDR3 has 13 amino acids. Trimming removed 2 bases at V and 0 bases at J, with 3 bases between. The CDR3 sequence is CASGLYSTDTQYF. CDR3 nucleotides: TGTGCTAGTGGTTTGTACAGCACAGATACGCAGTATTTT.

In its sample, this clonotype was seen many times. The CDR3: CASSLGYGVNSPLHF. DNA of the CDR3: TGTGCCAGCAGTTTAGGGTACGGGGTCAATTCACCCCTCCACTTT. This chain connects TRBV27 to TRBJ1-6, with D uncertain. This CDR3 comprises 15 residues. The germline V gene has CDR1 MNHEY and CDR2 SMNVEV (reference sequence). V was trimmed by 2 bases and J by 7 bases, leaving 12 bases between them.

This chain connects TRBV14 to TRBJ1-2; 10 bases fit TRBD1. CDR1 is SGHDN, CDR2 FVKESK, per germline. CDR3 length: 14 residues. J was trimmed by 7 bases and V by 4 bases; bases with no gene match: 6. The CDR3, as DNA: TGTGCCAGCAGCCCAGACAGGGGGCAGGGTGGCTACACCTTC. Translation gives CASSPDRGQGGYTF.

This clonotype was seen a few times. The V gene is TRBV24-1, the J gene TRBJ2-1; 13 bases align to TRBD2. CDR1 and CDR2 (germline): KGHDR, SFDVKD. The CDR3 length is 15 residues. Unmatched junction bases numbered 4, after V lost 7 bases and J lost 5 bases. CDR3 coding DNA: TGTGCCACCAGGGGGACTAGCGGGATGGACAATGAGCAGTTCTTC. The encoded protein is CATRGTSGMDNEQFF.

This clonotype has a count of ten or more. V gene TRBV28 combines with J gene TRBJ1-1; D uncertain. The CDR3 has 14 amino acids. Germline V CDR1 and CDR2: MDHEN, SYDVKM. The V end was cut by 2 bases, the J end by 0 bases, with 7 bases between. In DNA, the CDR3 is TGTGCCAGCAGTTTAGGGCACATGAACACTGAAGCTTTCTTT. Its translation is CASSLGHMNTEAFF.

This clonotype has at least ten counts. The chain links TRBV20-1 to TRBJ2-5, with D possibly TRBD2 on 5 matching bases. CDR1 and CDR2 (germline): DFQATT, SNEGSKA (reference sequence). This CDR3 contains 13 residues. Trimming removed 1 base from V and 4 bases from J, with 10 bases in between. CDR3 sequence: CSARGGAGETQYF. The CDR3, as DNA: TGCAGTGCTAGAGGGGGAGCAGGAGAGACCCAGTACTTC.

The V call is TRBV5-1, the J call TRBJ2-5, with 7 bases lining up with TRBD1. Germline V lookup: CDR1 SGHRS, CDR2 YFSETQ. The CDR3 contains 15 residues. The V and J ends lost 0 bases and 4 bases, in that order; junction bases with no gene match: 6. The CDR3 is CASSLAFRGPETQYF. In nucleotides, the CDR3 is TGCGCCAGCAGCTTGGCATTTAGGGGGCCAGAGACCCAGTACTTC.

This clonotype was seen ten or more times. This rearrangement joins TRBV28 to TRBJ2-7; the match to TRBD2 covers 10 bases. This CDR3 comprises 16 residues. After removal of 8 bases from V and 5 bases from J, the junction contained 15 bases not matched to a gene. Germline CDR1 is MDHEN and CDR2 is SYDVKM. The CDR3 DNA follows: TGTGCCAGCTTAAGGGGGGGGGCTAGCGGGAGCGACGAGCAGTACTTC. Protein sequence: CASLRGGASGSDEQYF.

This clonotype was seen repeatedly, ten times or more. The rearrangement links TRBV29-1 to TRBJ1-1, with no clear D. This CDR3 spans 13 amino acids. From germline, CDR1 is SQVTM and CDR2 ANQGSEA. Between the trimmed V and J ends, which lost 0 bases and 4 bases, there was a span of 9 bases. The DNA for the CDR3 is TGCAGCGTTGAAGACCGGCCGTTCACTGAAGCTTTCTTT. It translates to CSVEDRPFTEAFF.

This clonotype has at least ten counts. The chain carries TRBV11-2 and TRBJ1-2, with D hard to call. Germline V gives CDR1 SGHAT, CDR2 FQNNGV. V lost 5 bases to trimming and J lost 4 bases, with 8 bases between them. The CDR3 contains 12 residues. The CDR3 here is CASSPGGYGYTF. The CDR3, as DNA: TGTGCCAGCAGCCCCGGTGGCTATGGCTACACCTTC.

There are many counts of this clonotype. The chain couples TRBV30 to TRBJ1-5, with TRBD1 as a possible D gene (6 bases). The CDR3 is 15 amino acids. V was shortened by 1 base and J by 3 bases, with 13 bases between the two germline ends. Per the germline V gene, CDR1 is GTSNPN and CDR2 is SVGIG (reference sequence). Here the CDR3 DNA reads TGTGCCTGGAGTGATCAGGGGTTTGACAATCAGCCCCAGCATTTT. This sequence encodes CAWSDQGFDNQPQHF.

The genes are TRBV7-9 and TRBJ1-1; D gene unclear. The CDR3 is made up of 15 amino acids. V gave up 3 bases and J gave up 1 base, with 12 bases separating them. The V gene's germline CDR1 is SEHNR and CDR2 FQNEAQ (reference sequence). CDR3 nucleotides: TGTGCCAGCAGCTTTAGGCAGGCGAAGAACACTGAAGCTTTCTTT. It translates to CASSFRQAKNTEAFF.

The table lists this clonotype with many counts. The chain is built from TRBV20-1 and TRBJ2-1; 7 nucleotides agree with TRBD2. Germline lookup yields CDR1 DFQATT and CDR2 SNEGSKA (reference sequence). V was clipped by 0 bases and J by 7 bases; unmatched bases: 9. The CDR3 has 15 amino acids. CDR3 DNA sequence: TGCAGTGCTAGAGAGTCTAGCGGAGGTTCAAATGAGCAGTTCTTC. Its translation: CSARESSGGSNEQFF.

Ten or more counts support this clonotype. The chain carries TRBV6-2 or TRBV6-3 and TRBJ2-1; a weak D match, TRBD2 (8 bases). From germline, CDR1 is MNHEY and CDR2 SVGEGT. The CDR3 totals 16 residues. V gave up 6 bases and J gave up 7 bases, with 22 bases separating them. CDR3 residues: CASRPGGGRGRNEQFF. In DNA, the CDR3 is TGTGCCAGCAGACCCGGCGGGGGGAGGGGGCGTAATGAGCAGTTCTTC.

This clonotype was counted many times. One junction end does not reproduce the germline sequence, and a read error may be involved. The CDR3 nucleotides read TGTGCCAGCTCAGCACCAGGCTCCCGGAACACTGAAGCTTTCTTT. Protein product: CASSAPGSRNTEAFF. This chain uses TRBV18 with TRBJ1-1; D gene uncertain. The CDR3 is 15 amino acids. From germline, CDR1 is KGHSH and CDR2 LQKENI. Supplemented by reference TRBV18 and TRBJ1-1, the full variable domain reads NAGVMQNPRHLVRRRGQEARLRCSPMKGHSHVYWYRQLPEEGLKFMVYLQKENIIDESGMPKERFSAEFPKEGPSILRIQQVVRGDSAAYFCASSAPGSRNTEAFFGQGTRLTVV.

This clonotype has more than one count but fewer than ten. This sequence joins TRBV20-1 and TRBJ2-1, with D perhaps TRBD1 (6 bases). Germline V gene sequence: CDR1 DFQATT, CDR2 SNEGSKA (reference sequence). The ends were cut back, 0 bases at V and 7 bases at J, with 13 bases in the middle. The CDR3 runs to 14 residues. The CDR3 region is CSARDLQGLNEQFF. The CDR3, as DNA: TGCAGTGCTAGAGATCTGCAGGGGTTGAATGAGCAGTTCTTC.

This clonotype came up a few times. A much larger clone differs from this one at a single base, so this may be a read error. V gene TRBV6-2 or TRBV6-3 combines with J gene TRBJ1-5; D remains unclear. V was shortened by 5 bases and J by 5 bases, with 16 bases between the two germline ends. Per the germline V gene, CDR1 is MNHEY and CDR2 is SVGEGT. The CDR3 extends over 15 amino acids. CDR3 in DNA: TGTGCCAGCAGTCCCCTGGAGGGATACGATCAGCCCCAGCATTTT. Protein: CASSPLEGYDQPQHF.

This clonotype was found many times. The J gene is TRBJ2-7, the V gene TRBV7-9; 8 bases match TRBD2. Germline loops: CDR1 SEHNR, CDR2 FQNEAQ (reference sequence). The CDR3 runs to 12 residues. V trimming: 4 bases; J trimming: 7 bases; junction bases outside the gene matches: 3. CDR3 in amino acids: CASSSGTSEQYF. CDR3 coding DNA: TGTGCCAGCAGCTCTGGGACTAGTGAGCAGTACTTC.

This clonotype was picked up many times. This chain links TRBV20-1 with TRBJ1-4; no firm D call. The CDR3 covers 14 residues. The germline V gene encodes CDR1 DFQATT and CDR2 SNEGSKA (reference sequence). Trimming stripped 0 bases from V and 3 bases from J, with 8 bases between. Here the CDR3 reads CSARDHSPNEKLFF. The CDR3 coding sequence is TGCAGTGCTAGAGATCATTCCCCTAATGAAAAACTGTTTTTT.

The table lists this clonotype with many counts. The rearrangement links TRBV2 to TRBJ2-1; D is unclear. CDR1 is SNHLY and CDR2 is FYNNEI in the germline V gene. V was pared by 6 bases and J by 8 bases, with 14 bases between. The length of the CDR3 is 13 residues. This chain's CDR3 is CASSNTRNDEQFF. The CDR3 DNA follows: TGTGCCAGCAGCAATACGCGGAACGATGAGCAGTTCTTC.